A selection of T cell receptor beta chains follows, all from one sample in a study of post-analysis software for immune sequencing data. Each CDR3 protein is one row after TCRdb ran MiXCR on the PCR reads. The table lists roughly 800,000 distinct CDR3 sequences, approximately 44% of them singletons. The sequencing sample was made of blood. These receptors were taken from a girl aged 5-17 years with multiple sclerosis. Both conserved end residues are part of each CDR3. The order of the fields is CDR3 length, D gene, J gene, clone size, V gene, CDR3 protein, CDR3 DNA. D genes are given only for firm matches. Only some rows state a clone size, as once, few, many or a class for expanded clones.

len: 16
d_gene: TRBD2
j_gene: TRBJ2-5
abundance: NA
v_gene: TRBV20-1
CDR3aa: CSAPARLAGDQETQYF
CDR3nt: TGCAGTGCTCCGGCACGACTAGCGGGAGACCAAGAGACCCAGTACTTC

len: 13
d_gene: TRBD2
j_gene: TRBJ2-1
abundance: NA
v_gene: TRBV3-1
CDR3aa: CASRRDYGNEQFF
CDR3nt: TGTGCCAGCAGACGGGACTACGGCAATGAGCAGTTCTTC

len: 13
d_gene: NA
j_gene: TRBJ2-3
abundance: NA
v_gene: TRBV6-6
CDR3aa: CASSTLQIGTQYF
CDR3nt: TGTGCCAGCAGCACTTTACAGATCGGTACGCAGTATTTT

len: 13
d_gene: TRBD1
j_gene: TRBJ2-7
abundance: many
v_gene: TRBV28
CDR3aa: CASSGTGPYEQYF
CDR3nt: TGTGCCAGCAGTGGGACAGGGCCCTACGAGCAGTACTTC

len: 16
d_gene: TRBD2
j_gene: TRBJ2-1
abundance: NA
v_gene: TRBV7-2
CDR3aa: CASSLELAGGYNEQFF
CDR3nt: TGTGCCAGCAGCTTAGAACTAGCGGGGGGTTACAATGAGCAGTTCTTC

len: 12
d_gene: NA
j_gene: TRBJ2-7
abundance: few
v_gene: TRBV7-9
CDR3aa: CASSASPGEQYF
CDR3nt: TGTGCCAGCAGCGCCTCCCCGGGAGAGCAGTACTTC

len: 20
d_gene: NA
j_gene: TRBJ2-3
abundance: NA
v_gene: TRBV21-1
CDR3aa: CASSKGPSIAGGGSTDTQYF
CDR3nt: TGTGCCAGTAGCAAAGGTCCTTCGATAGCGGGAGGTGGAAGCACAGATACGCAGTATTTT

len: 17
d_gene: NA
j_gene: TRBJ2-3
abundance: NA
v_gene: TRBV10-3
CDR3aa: CANQGPPGPEGTDTQYF
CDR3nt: TGTGCCAATCAGGGCCCCCCGGGGCCGGAGGGCACAGATACGCAGTATTTT

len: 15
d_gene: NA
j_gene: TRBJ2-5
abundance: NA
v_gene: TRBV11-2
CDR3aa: CASSSTEGPLREQYF
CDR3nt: TGTGCCAGCAGCTCGACGGAAGGCCCTCTGCGAGAGCAGTACTTC

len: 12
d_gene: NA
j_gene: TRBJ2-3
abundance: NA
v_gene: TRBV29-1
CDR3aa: CSEGGPTDTQYF
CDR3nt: TGCAGCGAGGGGGGACCCACAGATACGCAGTATTTT

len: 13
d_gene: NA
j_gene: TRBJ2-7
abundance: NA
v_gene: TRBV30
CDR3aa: CAWSLDLNYEQYF
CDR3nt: TGTGCCTGGAGCTTGGACCTCAACTACGAGCAGTACTTC

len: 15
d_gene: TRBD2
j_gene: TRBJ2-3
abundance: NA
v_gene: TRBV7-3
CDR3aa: CASSTLAASTDTQYF
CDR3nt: TGTGCCAGCAGCACACTAGCGGCCAGCACAGATACGCAGTATTTT

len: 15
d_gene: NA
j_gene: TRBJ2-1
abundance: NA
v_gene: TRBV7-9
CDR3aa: CASIQNRVGYNEQFF
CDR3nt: TGTGCCAGCATCCAAAACAGGGTGGGTTACAATGAGCAGTTCTTC

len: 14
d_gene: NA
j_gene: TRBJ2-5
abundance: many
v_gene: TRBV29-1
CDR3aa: CSVESGIVQETQYF
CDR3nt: TGCAGCGTTGAATCAGGGATAGTGCAAGAGACCCAGTACTTC

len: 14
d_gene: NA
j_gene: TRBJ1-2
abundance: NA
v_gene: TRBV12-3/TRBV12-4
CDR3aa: CASSGDNSGGGCTF
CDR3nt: TGTGCCAGCAGTGGGGACAACTCAGGTGGTGGCTGCACCTTC

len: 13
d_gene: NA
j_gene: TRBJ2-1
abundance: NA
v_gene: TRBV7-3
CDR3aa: CASSFGEGSEQFF
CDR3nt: TGTGCCAGCAGCTTCGGTGAGGGCAGTGAGCAGTTCTTC

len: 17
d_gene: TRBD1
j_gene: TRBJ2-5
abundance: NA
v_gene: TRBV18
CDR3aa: CASSPVRDRGLGETQYF
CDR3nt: TGTGCCAGCTCACCGGTCCGGGACAGGGGGTTAGGAGAGACTCAGTACTTC

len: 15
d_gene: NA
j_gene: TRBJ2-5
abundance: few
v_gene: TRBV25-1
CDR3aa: CASSGATTMLETQYF
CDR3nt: TGTGCCAGCAGTGGTGCGACAACCATGTTGGAGACCCAGTACTTC